This T cell receptor beta chain comes out of a study of cytomegalovirus exposure and HLA in healthy donors. With 60 Vbeta and 13 Jbeta primers, the PCR was carried out. Produced via immunoSEQ multiplex PCR; TCRdb's table is partial and in-frame only. The table records tens of thousands of clones, around 70% of them present only once. In the case of this clone: Its antigen is not identified.

Study results and limitations: The study designated about 180 TCR beta chains cytomegalovirus-associated. As confirmed in vitro, a few CMV-associated chains were specific for CMV antigens. Upon later analysis, TCR association rates were observed to vary by HLA locus, being highest for DRB1 and lowest for HLA-C.

The sequence was collected from a man in his fifties or sixties in good health and CMV-seronegative. The specimen sequenced was PBMCs.

CDR3 protein: CASSSSIGGEETQYF. The DNA for the CDR3 is TGTGCCAGCAGCTCCTCTATTGGAGGGGAAGAGACCCAGTACTTC. The V gene is TRBV5-4, the J gene TRBJ2-5, with D tentatively TRBD2 (6 bases). Trimming removed 3 bases at V and 3 bases at J, with 15 bases between. This CDR3 has 15 residues. Germline V gene lookup returns CDR1 SGHNT and CDR2 YYREEE (reference sequence). The full variable domain, rest sourced from reference TRBV5-4 and TRBJ2-5, is ETGVTQSPTHLIKTRGQQVTLRCSSQSGHNTVSWYQQALGQGPQFIFQYYREEENGRGNFPPRFSGLQFPNYSSELNVNALELDDSALYLCASSSSIGGEETQYFGPGTRLLVL.